The source of this T cell receptor beta chain is a study of blood T cell repertoires in COVID-19. Study context: Whether acute or convalescent, the COVID-19 samples came from the United States, Italy and Spain. PBMCs, B-cell-depleted T cells, or T cells were the source of the cDNA or gDNA that made up the material.

Everyone who took part was 18 to 89 years old, and they came from 24 US areas. In germline, CDR1 is MGHDK, CDR2 SYGVNS. The CDR3 spans 18 residues. V was trimmed by 6 bases and J by 1 base, leaving 21 bases between them. In the original processing: Amplification with reference gene primers provided the estimates of nucleated cell counts. The assay was immunoSEQ multiplex PCR, and TCRdb's table has in-frame clones only and misses some. That table furnishes V, J and clone size, whereas the DNA furnished D and trimming. The repertoire holds some 180,000 clones, about 80% seen once, with approximately 15% in the top ten.

The sequencing input was PBMCs or T cells enriched from blood (not recorded which). This chain uses TRBV25-1 with TRBJ1-4, with D maybe TRBD1 (6 bases). The TCR sequence derives from a man aged 55-75 years who had been exposed to COVID-19. The CDR3 protein is CASRPLTPGVGTNEKLFF. Here the CDR3 DNA reads TGTGCCAGCAGACCATTGACACCAGGGGTGGGAACTAATGAAAAACTGTTTTTT.